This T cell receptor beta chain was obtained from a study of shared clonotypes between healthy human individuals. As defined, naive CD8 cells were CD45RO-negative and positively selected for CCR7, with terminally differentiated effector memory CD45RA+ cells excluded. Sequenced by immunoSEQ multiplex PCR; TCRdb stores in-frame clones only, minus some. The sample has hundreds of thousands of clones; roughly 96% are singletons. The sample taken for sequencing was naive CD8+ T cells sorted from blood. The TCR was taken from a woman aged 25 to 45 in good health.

This CDR3 reads CASSQGVGVNEQFF. CDR3 nucleotide sequence: TGCGCCAGCAGCCAGGGGGTAGGAGTCAATGAGCAGTTCTTC. The chain carries TRBV4-1 and TRBJ2-1, with D possibly called TRBD1 or TRBD2 (5 bases each). This CDR3 region has 14 residues. Germline loops: CDR1 MGHRA, CDR2 YSYEKL. V gave up 3 bases and J gave up 6 bases, with 12 bases separating them.